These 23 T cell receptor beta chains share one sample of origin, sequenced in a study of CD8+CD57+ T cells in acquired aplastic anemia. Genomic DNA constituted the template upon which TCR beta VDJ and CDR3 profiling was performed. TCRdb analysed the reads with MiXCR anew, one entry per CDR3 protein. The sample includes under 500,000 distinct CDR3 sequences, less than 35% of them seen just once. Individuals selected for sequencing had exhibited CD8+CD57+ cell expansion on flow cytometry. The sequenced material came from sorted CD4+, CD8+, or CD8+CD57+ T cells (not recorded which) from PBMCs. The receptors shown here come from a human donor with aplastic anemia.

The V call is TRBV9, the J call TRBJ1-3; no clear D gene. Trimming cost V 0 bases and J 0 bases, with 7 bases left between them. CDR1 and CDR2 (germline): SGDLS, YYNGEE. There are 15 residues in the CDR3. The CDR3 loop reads CASSVDLASGNTIYF. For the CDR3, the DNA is TGTGCCAGCAGCGTAGATCTCGCCTCTGGAAACACCATATATTTT.

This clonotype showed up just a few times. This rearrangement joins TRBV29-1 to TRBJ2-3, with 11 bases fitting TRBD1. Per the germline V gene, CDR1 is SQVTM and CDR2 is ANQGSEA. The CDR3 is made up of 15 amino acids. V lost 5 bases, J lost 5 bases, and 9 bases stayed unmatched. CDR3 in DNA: TGCAGCGTTCGATTGGGGACAGGGGGAGGAGATACGCAGTATTTT. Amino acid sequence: CSVRLGTGGGDTQYF.

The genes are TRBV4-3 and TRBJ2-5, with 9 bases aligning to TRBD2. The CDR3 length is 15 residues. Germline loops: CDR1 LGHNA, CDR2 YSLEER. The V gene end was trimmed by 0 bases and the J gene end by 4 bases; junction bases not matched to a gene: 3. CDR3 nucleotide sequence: TGCGCCAGCAGCCAAGAGGCGCGGGGGGGAGAGACCCAGTACTTC. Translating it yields CASSQEARGGETQYF.

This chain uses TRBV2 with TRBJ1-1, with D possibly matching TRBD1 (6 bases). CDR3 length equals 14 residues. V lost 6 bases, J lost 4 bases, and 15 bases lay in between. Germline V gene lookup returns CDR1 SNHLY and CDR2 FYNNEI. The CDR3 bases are TGTGCCAGCAGCCAAGAGCTAGGGGGCACTGAAGCTTTCTTT. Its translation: CASSQELGGTEAFF.

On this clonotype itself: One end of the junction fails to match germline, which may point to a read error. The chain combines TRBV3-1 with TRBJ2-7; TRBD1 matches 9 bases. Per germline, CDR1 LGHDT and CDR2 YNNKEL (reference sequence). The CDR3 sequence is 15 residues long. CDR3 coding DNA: TGTGCCCGCAGCCAAGGAGGACAGGGGCCGGGGGAGCAGTACTTC. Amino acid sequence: CARSQGGQGPGEQYF.

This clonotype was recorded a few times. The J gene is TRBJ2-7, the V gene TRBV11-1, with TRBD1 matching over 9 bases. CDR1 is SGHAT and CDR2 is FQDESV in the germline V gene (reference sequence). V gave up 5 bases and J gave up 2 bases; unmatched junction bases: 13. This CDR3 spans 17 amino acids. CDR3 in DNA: TGTGCCAGCAGCCTAGAAGCAGGGACAGGGTCCCCCTACGAGCAGTACTTC. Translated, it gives CASSLEAGTGSPYEQYF.

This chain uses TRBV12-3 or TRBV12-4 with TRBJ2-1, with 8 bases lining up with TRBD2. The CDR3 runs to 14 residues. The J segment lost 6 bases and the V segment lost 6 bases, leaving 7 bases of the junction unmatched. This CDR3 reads CASRPVGGANEQFF. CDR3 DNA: TGTGCCAGCAGGCCCGTCGGGGGGGCCAATGAGCAGTTCTTC.

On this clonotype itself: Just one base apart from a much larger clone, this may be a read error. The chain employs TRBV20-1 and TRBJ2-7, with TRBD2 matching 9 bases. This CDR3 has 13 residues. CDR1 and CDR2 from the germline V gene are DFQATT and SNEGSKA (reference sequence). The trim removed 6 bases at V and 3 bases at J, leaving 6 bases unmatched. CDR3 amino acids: CSAQASGNYEQYF. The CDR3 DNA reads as TGCAGTGCCCAGGCTAGCGGGAACTACGAGCAGTACTTC.

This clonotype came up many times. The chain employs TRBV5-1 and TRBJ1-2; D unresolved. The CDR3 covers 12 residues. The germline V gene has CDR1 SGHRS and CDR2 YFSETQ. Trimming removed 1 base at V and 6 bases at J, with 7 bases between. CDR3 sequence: CASSLLRDGYTF. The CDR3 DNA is TGCGCCAGCAGCTTGTTGAGGGATGGCTACACCTTC. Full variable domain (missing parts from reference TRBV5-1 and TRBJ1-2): KAGVTQTPRYLIKTRGQQVTLSCSPISGHRSVSWYQQTPGQGLQFLFEYFSETQRNKGNFPGRFSGRQFSNSRSEMNVSTLELGDSALYLCASSLLRDGYTFGSGTRLTVV.

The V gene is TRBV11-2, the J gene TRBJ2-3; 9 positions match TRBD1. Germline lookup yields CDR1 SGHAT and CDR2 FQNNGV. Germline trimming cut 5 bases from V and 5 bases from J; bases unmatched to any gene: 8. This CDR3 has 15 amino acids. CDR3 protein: CASSEDRGRIDTQYF. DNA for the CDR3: TGTGCCAGCAGCGAGGACAGGGGAAGGATAGATACGCAGTATTTT.

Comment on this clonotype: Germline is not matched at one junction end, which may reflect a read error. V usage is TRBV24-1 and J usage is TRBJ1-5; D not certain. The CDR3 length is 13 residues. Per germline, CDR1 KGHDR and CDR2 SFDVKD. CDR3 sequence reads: CATSGHSNRPQHF. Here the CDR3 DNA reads TGTGCCACCAGTGGGCATAGCAATCGGCCCCAGCATTTT.

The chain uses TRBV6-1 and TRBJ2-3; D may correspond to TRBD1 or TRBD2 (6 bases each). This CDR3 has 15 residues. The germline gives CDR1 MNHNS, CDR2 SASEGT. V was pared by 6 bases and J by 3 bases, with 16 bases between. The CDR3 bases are TGTGCCAGCAGGGCGAGGGGGGAGAGGACAGATACGCAGTATTTT. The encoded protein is CASRARGERTDTQYF.

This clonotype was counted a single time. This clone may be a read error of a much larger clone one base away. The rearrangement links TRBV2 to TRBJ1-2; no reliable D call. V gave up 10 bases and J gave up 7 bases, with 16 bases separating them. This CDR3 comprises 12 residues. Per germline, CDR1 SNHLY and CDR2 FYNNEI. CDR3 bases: TGTGCCATCCAGACATCCTTCGCTGGCTACACCTTC. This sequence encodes CAIQTSFAGYTF.

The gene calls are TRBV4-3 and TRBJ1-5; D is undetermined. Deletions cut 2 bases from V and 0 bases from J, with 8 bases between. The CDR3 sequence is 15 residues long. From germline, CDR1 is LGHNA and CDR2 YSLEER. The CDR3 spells CASSQKVYSNQPQHF. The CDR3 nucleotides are TGCGCCAGCAGCCAAAAGGTTTATAGCAATCAGCCCCAGCATTTT.

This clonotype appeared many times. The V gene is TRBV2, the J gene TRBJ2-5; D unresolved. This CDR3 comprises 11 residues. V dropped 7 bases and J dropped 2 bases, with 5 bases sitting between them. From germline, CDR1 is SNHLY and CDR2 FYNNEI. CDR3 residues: CASNMQETQYF. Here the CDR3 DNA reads TGTGCCAGCAACATGCAAGAGACCCAGTACTTC.

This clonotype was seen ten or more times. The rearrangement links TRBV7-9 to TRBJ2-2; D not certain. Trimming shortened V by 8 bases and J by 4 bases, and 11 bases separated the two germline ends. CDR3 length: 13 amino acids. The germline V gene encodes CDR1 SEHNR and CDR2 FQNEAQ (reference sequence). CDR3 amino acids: CASGRSGTGELFF. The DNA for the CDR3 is TGTGCCAGCGGTAGGAGTGGCACCGGGGAGCTGTTTTTT.

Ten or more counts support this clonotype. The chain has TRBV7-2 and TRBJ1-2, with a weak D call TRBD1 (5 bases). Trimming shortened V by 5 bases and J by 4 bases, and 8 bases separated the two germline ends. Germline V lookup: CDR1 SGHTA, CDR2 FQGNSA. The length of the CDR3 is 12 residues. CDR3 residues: CASSPGSYGYTF. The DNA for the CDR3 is TGTGCCAGCAGCCCAGGGAGCTATGGCTACACCTTC. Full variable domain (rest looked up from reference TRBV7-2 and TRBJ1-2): GAGVSQSPSNKVTEKGKDVELRCDPISGHTALYWYRQSLGQGLEFLIYFQGNSAPDKSGLPSDRFSAERTGGSVSTLTIQRTQQEDSAVYLCASSPGSYGYTFGSGTRLTVV.

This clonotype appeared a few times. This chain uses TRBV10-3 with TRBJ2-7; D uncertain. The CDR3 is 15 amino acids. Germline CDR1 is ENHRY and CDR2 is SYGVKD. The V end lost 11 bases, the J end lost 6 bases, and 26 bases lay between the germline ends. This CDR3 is CAGSEAGPLGREQYF. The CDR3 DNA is TGTGCCGGCAGCGAGGCCGGGCCCCTCGGCCGCGAGCAGTACTTC.

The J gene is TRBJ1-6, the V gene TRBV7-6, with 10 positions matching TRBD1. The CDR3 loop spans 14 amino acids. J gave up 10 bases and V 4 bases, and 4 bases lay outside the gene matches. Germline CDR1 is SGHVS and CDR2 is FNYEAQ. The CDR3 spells CASSSDRGLSPLHF. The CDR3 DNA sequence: TGTGCCAGCAGCTCAGACAGGGGGCTGTCACCCCTCCACTTT.

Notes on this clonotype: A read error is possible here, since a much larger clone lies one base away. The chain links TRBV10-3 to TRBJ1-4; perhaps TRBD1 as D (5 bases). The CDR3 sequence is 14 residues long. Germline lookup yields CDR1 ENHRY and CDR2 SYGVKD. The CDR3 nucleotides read TGTGCCATCAGCACGACAGAAACTAATGAAAGACTGTTTTTT. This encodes CAISTTETNERLFF.

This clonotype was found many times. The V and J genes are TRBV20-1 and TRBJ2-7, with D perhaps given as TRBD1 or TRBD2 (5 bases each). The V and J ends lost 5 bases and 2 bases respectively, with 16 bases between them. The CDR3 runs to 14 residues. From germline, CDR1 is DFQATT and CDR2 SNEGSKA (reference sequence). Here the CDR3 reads CSAPYRDGTYEQYF. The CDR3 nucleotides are TGCAGTGCTCCCTACCGGGACGGGACCTACGAGCAGTACTTC.

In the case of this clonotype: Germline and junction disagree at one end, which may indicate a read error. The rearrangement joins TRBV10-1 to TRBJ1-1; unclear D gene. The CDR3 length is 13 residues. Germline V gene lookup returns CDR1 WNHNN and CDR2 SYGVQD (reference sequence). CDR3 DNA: TGCGCCAGCAGCTACGGGCAGAACATTGAAGCTTTCTTT. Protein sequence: CASSYGQNIEAFF.

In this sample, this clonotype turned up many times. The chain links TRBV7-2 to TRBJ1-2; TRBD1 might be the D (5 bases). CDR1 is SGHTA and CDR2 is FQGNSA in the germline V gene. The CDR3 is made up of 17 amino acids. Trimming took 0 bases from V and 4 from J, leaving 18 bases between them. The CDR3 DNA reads TGTGCCAGCAGCTTAGCGCAGGGTGGACCCCAGGGCTATGGCTACACCTTC. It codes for CASSLAQGGPQGYGYTF.